Listed below are T cell receptor beta chains from one sample, sequenced in a study of T-cell reconstitution after alpha-beta-depleted transplantation in children. Each CDR3 protein gets one entry after TCRdb re-called the PCR reads with MiXCR. The sample shows nearly 200,000 distinct CDR3 sequences, roughly 6.3% of them seen only once. The starting material was PBMCs, obtained before TCRalphabeta/CD19-depleted stem cell transplant. All receptors derive from a girl under three years old with combined immunodeficiency, due to receive a stem cell transplant. The CDR3 runs from the conserved cysteine through the conserved F or W. The D gene is left open where the match is weak. Expanded clones get a size class; other rows say once, few or many, or leave the size out.

d_call j_call clone_size v_call cdr3_aa cdr3_nt
NA TRBJ1-6 NA TRBV4-2 CASSRGEGDNSPLHF TGTGCCAGCAGCCGTGGTGAGGGGGATAATTCACCCCTCCACTTT
NA TRBJ2-4 many TRBV21-1 CASTEGDSCDF TGTGCCAGCACCGAAGGGGACAGTTGCGACTTC
TRBD1 TRBJ1-4 NA TRBV7-9 CASSSGQSLNEKLFF TGTGCCAGCAGCTCGGGACAGTCCCTTAATGAAAAACTGTTTTTT
NA TRBJ2-1 many TRBV7-9 CASSLGYLGSYNEQFF TGTGCCAGCAGCTTAGGCTACCTAGGCTCCTACAATGAGCAGTTCTTC
NA TRBJ1-2 many TRBV28 CASSLPRRGRVGYTF TGTGCCAGCAGTTTACCCCGCCGGGGGCGGGTTGGCTACACCTTC
NA TRBJ2-7 many TRBV19 CASSTDSGVAAYEQYF TGTGCCAGTAGTACCGATTCAGGGGTAGCGGCCTACGAGCAGTACTTC
NA TRBJ2-2 many TRBV5-6 CASSVADTGELFF TGTGCCAGCAGCGTTGCGGACACCGGGGAGCTGTTTTTT
TRBD1 TRBJ1-2 NA TRBV12-3/TRBV12-4 CAARGPPGYGYTF TGTGCCGCAAGGGGGCCGCCGGGCTATGGCTACACCTTC
TRBD2 TRBJ2-3 many TRBV28 CASSFRLLAGEHTDTQYF TGTGCCAGCAGTTTCCGCCTACTAGCGGGAGAGCACACAGATACGCAGTATTTT
NA TRBJ2-7 many TRBV2 CATGPTKAQYF TGTGCCACCGGGCCCACCAAAGCGCAGTACTTC
NA TRBJ2-5 many TRBV20-1 CSAKRSRETQYF TGCAGTGCCAAGCGCAGCCGAGAGACCCAGTACTTC
NA TRBJ2-5 many TRBV29-1 CSMEGLRKTQYF TGCAGCATGGAGGGACTCAGAAAGACCCAGTACTTC
NA TRBJ2-3 many TRBV6-2/TRBV6-3 CASSSPIFTSTDTQYF TGTGCCAGCAGTTCCCCCATCTTCACTAGCACAGATACGCAGTATTTT
TRBD2 TRBJ2-1 many TRBV7-2 CASSLPSSGPTNEQFF TGTGCCAGCAGCTTACCATCTAGCGGCCCCACAAATGAGCAGTTCTTC
TRBD1 TRBJ2-7 NA TRBV7-9 CASERGGQSYEQYF TGTGCCAGCGAGAGAGGGGGCCAGTCCTACGAGCAGTACTTC
NA TRBJ1-1 many TRBV15 CATSRDGTSGNTEAFF TGTGCCACCAGCAGGGACGGGACCTCAGGGAACACTGAAGCTTTCTTT
NA TRBJ2-5 many TRBV28 CASSLSGTTLRVLQETQYF TGTGCCAGCAGTTTAAGCGGGACAACTCTTCGAGTCCTACAAGAGACCCAGTACTTC
NA TRBJ2-1 many TRBV20-1 CSARGPLVNEQFF TGCAGTGCTAGGGGCCCACTAGTTAATGAGCAGTTCTTC
TRBD1 TRBJ2-5 many TRBV7-9 CASNTGVGQTQYF TGTGCCAGCAACACAGGGGTAGGGCAGACCCAGTACTTC
NA TRBJ1-1 many TRBV7-9 CASSLWAGILNTEAFF TGTGCCAGCAGCTTATGGGCAGGGATACTGAACACTGAAGCTTTCTTT
TRBD2 TRBJ2-7 many TRBV7-2 CASSRSSGSYEQYF TGTGCCAGCAGCCGTTCTAGCGGCTCCTACGAGCAGTACTTC
TRBD2 TRBJ2-1 many TRBV6-5 CASSYVWAGGNEYNEQFF TGTGCCAGCAGTTACGTCTGGGCGGGAGGAAATGAATACAATGAGCAGTTCTTC
NA TRBJ1-5 many TRBV4-3 CASSQDWVGNQPQHF TGCGCCAGCAGCCAAGACTGGGTTGGCAATCAGCCCCAGCATTTT
NA TRBJ1-5 many TRBV5-1 CASSFGGFDQPQHF TGCGCCAGCAGCTTCGGGGGGTTCGATCAGCCCCAGCATTTT